This T cell receptor beta chain was recorded in a study of cytomegalovirus exposure and HLA in healthy donors. Study-wide results and limits: Compared with the approximately 700-donor mean, an Asian-associated ancestry cluster reportedly had fewer N-insertions, according to a later analysis. Sequencing likely produced, as an artifact, a cluster of highly shared sequence variants. Reported findings show TCR beta sequences accurately forecast HLA-A and HLA-B alleles in most subjects.

PCR employed 60 Vbeta and 13 Jbeta primers. Repertoires were generated with immunoSEQ multiplex PCR, while TCRdb's copy carries only in-frame clones and drops some. The repertoire holds about 130,000 clones, with about 71% as singletons. Notes on this clone: Its antigen remains unknown.

Germline trimming cut 3 bases from V and 4 bases from J; bases unmatched to any gene: 5. The CDR3 consists of 14 residues. The germline CDR1 and CDR2 sequences are SGHVS and FQNEAQ. The sequence came from a woman between 55 and 75 years old in good health and CMV-seropositive. This chain uses TRBV7-8 with TRBJ1-2, with 7 nucleotides matching TRBD1. The sequenced sample was PBMCs. For the CDR3, the DNA is TGTGCCAGCAGCTTCGACAGGGATGGCTATGGCTACACCTTC. It yields the protein CASSFDRDGYGYTF.